These 27 T cell receptor beta chains share one sample of origin, sequenced in a study of blood T cells in healthy people across ages. Using a J-beta primer mix together with a sample-barcoded 5' primer, a second PCR was run for 7 to 11 cycles. TCRdb passed the 5' RACE reads through MiXCR, listing each CDR3 protein once. The table shows about 1.4 million distinct CDR3 sequences, with approximately 59% occurring only once. Specimen: blood. These receptors came from a man aged 18 to 30 in good health.

This chain links TRBV7-2 with TRBJ2-1, with 9 positions matching TRBD2. Unmatched junction bases numbered 9, after V lost 2 bases and J lost 7 bases. The CDR3 covers 16 residues. Germline CDR1 reads SGHTA; CDR2 reads FQGNSA. DNA for the CDR3: TGTGCCAGCAGCTTATTCACCAGCGGGAGGTATAATGAGCAGTTCTTC. Its protein product is CASSLFTSGRYNEQFF.

The chain joins TRBV2 to TRBJ1-1; no clear D. This CDR3 has 14 residues. Germline V gene data show CDR1 as SNHLY and CDR2 as FYNNEI. V gave up 1 base and J gave up 0 bases, with 6 bases separating them. The CDR3 sequence: CASSEVAMNTEAFF. Written as DNA, the CDR3 is TGTGCCAGCAGTGAAGTCGCTATGAACACTGAAGCTTTCTTT.

As DNA, the CDR3 is TGTGCCAGCAGACTACTAGCATCCTACGAGCAGTACTTC. It translates to CASRLLASYEQYF. The chain employs TRBV28 and TRBJ2-7, with D maybe TRBD2 (6 bases). V was shortened by 6 bases and J by 1 base, with 10 bases between the two germline ends. This CDR3 is 13 amino acids long. Looked up from germline, CDR1 is MDHEN and CDR2 is SYDVKM.

V and J are TRBV4-1 and TRBJ2-4; D call uncertain. Trimming pared 0 bases from V and 0 bases from J, leaving 12 bases between. There are 17 residues in the CDR3. The germline V gene encodes CDR1 MGHRA and CDR2 YSYEKL. The CDR3 spells CASSQDKESLAKNIQYF. The CDR3 region has the DNA TGCGCCAGCAGCCAAGATAAGGAATCCCTAGCCAAAAACATTCAGTACTTC.

The chain uses TRBV7-6 and TRBJ2-7; D perhaps matches TRBD2 (5 bases). CDR1 SGHVS and CDR2 FNYEAQ come from the germline V gene. V lost 3 bases and J 5 bases, leaving 14 bases between the germline ends. This CDR3 has 14 amino acids. The DNA for the CDR3 is TGTGCCAGCAGCTTGTTTTGGGAGCTCGACGAGCAGTACTTC. Translating it yields CASSLFWELDEQYF.

The chain is built from TRBV12-3 or TRBV12-4 and TRBJ2-3; 8 bases line up with TRBD1. There are 14 residues in the CDR3. Losses at the gene ends were 4 bases for V and 4 bases for J; bases not matched to a gene: 4. CDR3 nucleotide sequence: TGTGCCAGCAGTTCAGGGGGCTTGCCAGATACGCAGTATTTT. It translates to CASSSGGLPDTQYF.

This sequence joins TRBV4-2 and TRBJ2-1; D remains unclear. Trimming shortened V by 7 bases and J by 1 base, and 14 bases separated the two germline ends. CDR3 length: 15 residues. CDR1 and CDR2 from the germline V gene are LGHNA and YNFKEQ. The DNA of the CDR3 is TGTGCCAGCAACCTAGGATTCGCTTCCTACAATGAGCAGTTCTTC. It is translated as CASNLGFASYNEQFF.

This clonotype was observed a single time. Here the CDR3 DNA reads TGTGCCAGCAGTCCCAAGCCCGTAAACTCCTACAATGAGCAGTTCTTC. Residues: CASSPKPVNSYNEQFF. The chain links TRBV27 to TRBJ2-1; D is ambiguous. V gave up 5 bases and J gave up 0 bases, with 14 bases separating them. This CDR3 has 16 residues. Germline V gene lookup returns CDR1 MNHEY and CDR2 SMNVEV (reference sequence).

This rearrangement joins TRBV7-2 to TRBJ2-7, with D hard to call. The CDR3 totals 13 residues. Looked up from germline, CDR1 is SGHTA and CDR2 is FQGNSA. V lost 3 bases and J lost 3, with 9 bases in between. CDR3 in DNA: TGTGCCAGCAGCTTCACACAGTTCTACGAGCAGTACTTC. Translating it yields CASSFTQFYEQYF.

The chain links TRBV7-9 to TRBJ2-1, with D possibly being TRBD1 (6 bases). CDR1 SEHNR and CDR2 FQNEAQ come from the germline V gene (reference sequence). Trimming removed 7 bases from V and 4 bases from J, with 11 bases in between. The CDR3 runs to 13 residues. The chain's CDR3 is CASTPGQYNEQFF. DNA of the CDR3: TGTGCCAGCACCCCAGGACAGTACAATGAGCAGTTCTTC.

This chain links TRBV28 with TRBJ2-7; TRBD2 matches at 7 bases. The germline V gene encodes CDR1 MDHEN and CDR2 SYDVKM. Trimming at V came to 5 bases and at J to 1 base, leaving 11 bases not matched to a gene. This CDR3 has 16 residues. This CDR3 is CASSAGRWGSSYEQYF. The CDR3 DNA is TGTGCCAGCAGTGCCGGGAGGTGGGGGTCTTCCTACGAGCAGTACTTC.

This chain joins TRBV12-3 or TRBV12-4 and TRBJ1-5; D is ambiguous. Between the trimmed V and J ends, which lost 4 bases and 4 bases, there was a span of 11 bases. The CDR3 is 14 amino acids. The CDR3 loop is CASSSWQTNQPQHF. In DNA, the CDR3 is TGTGCCAGCAGTTCATGGCAGACAAATCAGCCCCAGCATTTT.

V and J are TRBV6-5 and TRBJ2-7; no reliable D call. The CDR3 runs 13 residues. V was cut by 6 bases and J by 2 bases, with 11 bases left in between. Looked up from germline, CDR1 is MNHEY and CDR2 is SVGAGI. CDR3 in DNA: TGTGCCAGCAGCCCGTCTTTCGCCTACGAGCAGTACTTC. Its protein product is CASSPSFAYEQYF.

DNA of the CDR3: TGCAGTGCTAGAGATTACCGCTTCGGGCAGTACTTC. Amino acids: CSARDYRFGQYF. This sequence joins TRBV20-1 and TRBJ2-7; D gene ambiguous. CDR1 and CDR2 (germline): DFQATT, SNEGSKA (reference sequence). The CDR3 contains 12 residues. Between the trimmed V and J ends, which lost 0 bases and 9 bases, there was a span of 12 bases.

This clonotype was seen a single time. The rearrangement uses TRBV11-2 and TRBJ2-3; a weak D match, TRBD2 (6 bases). Deletions cut 5 bases from V and 2 bases from J, with 14 bases between. Germline CDR1 is SGHAT and CDR2 is FQNNGV. CDR3 length equals 15 residues. CDR3 region: CASSRPAGHTDTQYF. The DNA for the CDR3 is TGTGCCAGCAGCCGTCCCGCGGGGCACACAGATACGCAGTATTTT. Based on the CDR3 plus reference TRBV11-2 and TRBJ2-3, the full variable domain is EAGVAQSPRYKIIEKRQSVAFWCNPISGHATLYWYQQILGQGPKLLIQFQNNGVVDDSQLPKDRFSAERLKGVDSTLKIQPAKLEDSAVYLCASSRPAGHTDTQYFGPGTRLTVL.

This clonotype was picked up a small number of times. V is TRBV20-1 and J is TRBJ2-7; D may be TRBD1 (5 bases). V gave up 5 bases and J gave up 1 base, with 24 bases separating them. The germline CDR1 and CDR2 sequences are DFQATT and SNEGSKA (reference sequence). The CDR3 spans 17 residues. CDR3 region: CSAEDSNAYLTSYEQYF. The DNA of the CDR3 is TGCAGTGCTGAAGACAGCAACGCCTATTTGACGTCCTACGAGCAGTACTTC.

This chain uses TRBV4-1 with TRBJ1-5, with D unclear. The CDR3 is made up of 14 amino acids. Germline CDR1 MGHRA, CDR2 YSYEKL. Trimming left V 1 base short and J 12 bases short, with 16 bases between. CDR3 sequence reads: CASSQGGGRPGQHF. The CDR3 nucleotides read TGCGCCAGCAGCCAAGGGGGTGGCAGGCCGGGCCAGCATTTT.

CDR3 sequence reads: CSARTPGQSYNEQFF. The DNA for the CDR3 is TGCAGTGCTAGGACCCCGGGACAGTCCTACAATGAGCAGTTCTTC. V and J are TRBV20-1 and TRBJ2-1; 7 bases are a match to TRBD1. This CDR3 spans 15 amino acids. Germline V gene data show CDR1 as DFQATT and CDR2 as SNEGSKA (reference sequence). J gave up 1 base and V 3 bases, and 6 bases lay outside the gene matches.

This chain links TRBV7-9 with TRBJ2-5; possibly TRBD1 or TRBD2 for D (5 bases each). Trimming pared 4 bases from V and 5 bases from J, leaving 14 bases between. The V gene's germline CDR1 is SEHNR and CDR2 FQNEAQ (reference sequence). This CDR3 contains 14 residues. The CDR3 sequence: CASSYDLWDETQYF. For the CDR3, the DNA is TGTGCCAGCAGCTATGACTTATGGGACGAGACCCAGTACTTC.

The chain is built from TRBV12-3 or TRBV12-4 and TRBJ1-1, with a tentative D call TRBD1 (6 bases). The CDR3 runs to 14 residues. V was pared by 6 bases and J by 0 bases, with 11 bases between. This CDR3 reads CASRTQGLNTEAFF. DNA for the CDR3: TGTGCCAGCAGAACACAGGGTCTGAACACTGAAGCTTTCTTT.

This clonotype was counted a few times. The rearrangement uses TRBV14 and TRBJ2-7, with 7 positions matching TRBD1. CDR3 length: 14 residues. Looked up from germline, CDR1 is SGHDN and CDR2 is FVKESK. Unmatched junction bases numbered 10, after V lost 5 bases and J lost 6 bases. The CDR3 spells CASSDRVGWPEQYF. The CDR3, as DNA: TGTGCCAGCAGCGACAGGGTTGGTTGGCCCGAGCAGTACTTC.

The chain links TRBV2 to TRBJ2-1, with D unresolved. The assigned J gene may be wrong: the sequence end matches TRBJ2-7 better. Per germline, CDR1 SNHLY and CDR2 FYNNEI. The CDR3 is 16 residues long. In nucleotides, the CDR3 is TGTGCCAGACGGCCGAGACCTTTAAGCTCCTACAATGAGCAGTACTTC. It yields the protein CARRPRPLSSYNEQYF.

The chain carries TRBV6-1 and TRBJ2-4, with a possible D match to TRBD2 (5 bases). Germline V gene sequence: CDR1 MNHNS, CDR2 SASEGT. CDR3 length: 13 residues. Trimming cost V 1 base and J 13 bases, with 14 bases left between them. The DNA of the CDR3 is TGTGCCAGCAGTGAAGTTCGGGTTTGGGAGCAGTACTTC. This gives the protein CASSEVRVWEQYF.

The chain has TRBV12-3 or TRBV12-4 and TRBJ2-5; no definite D call. V was pared by 2 bases and J by 1 base, with 11 bases between. The CDR3 is 15 amino acids. The DNA for the CDR3 is TGTGCCAGCAGTTTAACGGCCCGAGGCCAAGAGACCCAGTACTTC. It codes for CASSLTARGQETQYF.

The DNA of the CDR3 is TGTGCCAGCAGCTTAGCCCCGGGACAGGGCAACGAGCAGTACTTC. This codes for CASSLAPGQGNEQYF. This chain links TRBV7-9 with TRBJ2-5; 9 bases are shared with TRBD1. With the DNA end fitting TRBJ2-7 better, the J assignment may be wrong. The CDR3 length is 15 residues. Germline-derived CDR1 and CDR2 are SEHNR and FQNEAQ (reference sequence).

The rearrangement uses TRBV20-1 and TRBJ2-5, with a tentative D call TRBD1 (6 bases). The end of the DNA fits TRBJ2-7 better, so the J call may be wrong. Germline CDR1 DFQATT, CDR2 SNEGSKA (reference sequence). The CDR3 totals 13 residues. CDR3 sequence: CSASHGQIYEQYF. The CDR3 DNA reads TGCAGTGCTAGCCACGGACAGATCTACGAGCAGTACTTC.

The V gene is TRBV20-1, the J gene TRBJ2-7; 10 bases fit TRBD2. The CDR3 loop spans 14 amino acids. V shed 5 bases, J shed 5 bases, and the junction held 9 bases outside the gene matches. From germline, CDR1 is DFQATT and CDR2 SNEGSKA (reference sequence). CDR3 nucleotide sequence: TGCAGTGCTTACCCCGGGACTAGCGTCCACGAGCAGTACTTC. Translation gives CSAYPGTSVHEQYF.